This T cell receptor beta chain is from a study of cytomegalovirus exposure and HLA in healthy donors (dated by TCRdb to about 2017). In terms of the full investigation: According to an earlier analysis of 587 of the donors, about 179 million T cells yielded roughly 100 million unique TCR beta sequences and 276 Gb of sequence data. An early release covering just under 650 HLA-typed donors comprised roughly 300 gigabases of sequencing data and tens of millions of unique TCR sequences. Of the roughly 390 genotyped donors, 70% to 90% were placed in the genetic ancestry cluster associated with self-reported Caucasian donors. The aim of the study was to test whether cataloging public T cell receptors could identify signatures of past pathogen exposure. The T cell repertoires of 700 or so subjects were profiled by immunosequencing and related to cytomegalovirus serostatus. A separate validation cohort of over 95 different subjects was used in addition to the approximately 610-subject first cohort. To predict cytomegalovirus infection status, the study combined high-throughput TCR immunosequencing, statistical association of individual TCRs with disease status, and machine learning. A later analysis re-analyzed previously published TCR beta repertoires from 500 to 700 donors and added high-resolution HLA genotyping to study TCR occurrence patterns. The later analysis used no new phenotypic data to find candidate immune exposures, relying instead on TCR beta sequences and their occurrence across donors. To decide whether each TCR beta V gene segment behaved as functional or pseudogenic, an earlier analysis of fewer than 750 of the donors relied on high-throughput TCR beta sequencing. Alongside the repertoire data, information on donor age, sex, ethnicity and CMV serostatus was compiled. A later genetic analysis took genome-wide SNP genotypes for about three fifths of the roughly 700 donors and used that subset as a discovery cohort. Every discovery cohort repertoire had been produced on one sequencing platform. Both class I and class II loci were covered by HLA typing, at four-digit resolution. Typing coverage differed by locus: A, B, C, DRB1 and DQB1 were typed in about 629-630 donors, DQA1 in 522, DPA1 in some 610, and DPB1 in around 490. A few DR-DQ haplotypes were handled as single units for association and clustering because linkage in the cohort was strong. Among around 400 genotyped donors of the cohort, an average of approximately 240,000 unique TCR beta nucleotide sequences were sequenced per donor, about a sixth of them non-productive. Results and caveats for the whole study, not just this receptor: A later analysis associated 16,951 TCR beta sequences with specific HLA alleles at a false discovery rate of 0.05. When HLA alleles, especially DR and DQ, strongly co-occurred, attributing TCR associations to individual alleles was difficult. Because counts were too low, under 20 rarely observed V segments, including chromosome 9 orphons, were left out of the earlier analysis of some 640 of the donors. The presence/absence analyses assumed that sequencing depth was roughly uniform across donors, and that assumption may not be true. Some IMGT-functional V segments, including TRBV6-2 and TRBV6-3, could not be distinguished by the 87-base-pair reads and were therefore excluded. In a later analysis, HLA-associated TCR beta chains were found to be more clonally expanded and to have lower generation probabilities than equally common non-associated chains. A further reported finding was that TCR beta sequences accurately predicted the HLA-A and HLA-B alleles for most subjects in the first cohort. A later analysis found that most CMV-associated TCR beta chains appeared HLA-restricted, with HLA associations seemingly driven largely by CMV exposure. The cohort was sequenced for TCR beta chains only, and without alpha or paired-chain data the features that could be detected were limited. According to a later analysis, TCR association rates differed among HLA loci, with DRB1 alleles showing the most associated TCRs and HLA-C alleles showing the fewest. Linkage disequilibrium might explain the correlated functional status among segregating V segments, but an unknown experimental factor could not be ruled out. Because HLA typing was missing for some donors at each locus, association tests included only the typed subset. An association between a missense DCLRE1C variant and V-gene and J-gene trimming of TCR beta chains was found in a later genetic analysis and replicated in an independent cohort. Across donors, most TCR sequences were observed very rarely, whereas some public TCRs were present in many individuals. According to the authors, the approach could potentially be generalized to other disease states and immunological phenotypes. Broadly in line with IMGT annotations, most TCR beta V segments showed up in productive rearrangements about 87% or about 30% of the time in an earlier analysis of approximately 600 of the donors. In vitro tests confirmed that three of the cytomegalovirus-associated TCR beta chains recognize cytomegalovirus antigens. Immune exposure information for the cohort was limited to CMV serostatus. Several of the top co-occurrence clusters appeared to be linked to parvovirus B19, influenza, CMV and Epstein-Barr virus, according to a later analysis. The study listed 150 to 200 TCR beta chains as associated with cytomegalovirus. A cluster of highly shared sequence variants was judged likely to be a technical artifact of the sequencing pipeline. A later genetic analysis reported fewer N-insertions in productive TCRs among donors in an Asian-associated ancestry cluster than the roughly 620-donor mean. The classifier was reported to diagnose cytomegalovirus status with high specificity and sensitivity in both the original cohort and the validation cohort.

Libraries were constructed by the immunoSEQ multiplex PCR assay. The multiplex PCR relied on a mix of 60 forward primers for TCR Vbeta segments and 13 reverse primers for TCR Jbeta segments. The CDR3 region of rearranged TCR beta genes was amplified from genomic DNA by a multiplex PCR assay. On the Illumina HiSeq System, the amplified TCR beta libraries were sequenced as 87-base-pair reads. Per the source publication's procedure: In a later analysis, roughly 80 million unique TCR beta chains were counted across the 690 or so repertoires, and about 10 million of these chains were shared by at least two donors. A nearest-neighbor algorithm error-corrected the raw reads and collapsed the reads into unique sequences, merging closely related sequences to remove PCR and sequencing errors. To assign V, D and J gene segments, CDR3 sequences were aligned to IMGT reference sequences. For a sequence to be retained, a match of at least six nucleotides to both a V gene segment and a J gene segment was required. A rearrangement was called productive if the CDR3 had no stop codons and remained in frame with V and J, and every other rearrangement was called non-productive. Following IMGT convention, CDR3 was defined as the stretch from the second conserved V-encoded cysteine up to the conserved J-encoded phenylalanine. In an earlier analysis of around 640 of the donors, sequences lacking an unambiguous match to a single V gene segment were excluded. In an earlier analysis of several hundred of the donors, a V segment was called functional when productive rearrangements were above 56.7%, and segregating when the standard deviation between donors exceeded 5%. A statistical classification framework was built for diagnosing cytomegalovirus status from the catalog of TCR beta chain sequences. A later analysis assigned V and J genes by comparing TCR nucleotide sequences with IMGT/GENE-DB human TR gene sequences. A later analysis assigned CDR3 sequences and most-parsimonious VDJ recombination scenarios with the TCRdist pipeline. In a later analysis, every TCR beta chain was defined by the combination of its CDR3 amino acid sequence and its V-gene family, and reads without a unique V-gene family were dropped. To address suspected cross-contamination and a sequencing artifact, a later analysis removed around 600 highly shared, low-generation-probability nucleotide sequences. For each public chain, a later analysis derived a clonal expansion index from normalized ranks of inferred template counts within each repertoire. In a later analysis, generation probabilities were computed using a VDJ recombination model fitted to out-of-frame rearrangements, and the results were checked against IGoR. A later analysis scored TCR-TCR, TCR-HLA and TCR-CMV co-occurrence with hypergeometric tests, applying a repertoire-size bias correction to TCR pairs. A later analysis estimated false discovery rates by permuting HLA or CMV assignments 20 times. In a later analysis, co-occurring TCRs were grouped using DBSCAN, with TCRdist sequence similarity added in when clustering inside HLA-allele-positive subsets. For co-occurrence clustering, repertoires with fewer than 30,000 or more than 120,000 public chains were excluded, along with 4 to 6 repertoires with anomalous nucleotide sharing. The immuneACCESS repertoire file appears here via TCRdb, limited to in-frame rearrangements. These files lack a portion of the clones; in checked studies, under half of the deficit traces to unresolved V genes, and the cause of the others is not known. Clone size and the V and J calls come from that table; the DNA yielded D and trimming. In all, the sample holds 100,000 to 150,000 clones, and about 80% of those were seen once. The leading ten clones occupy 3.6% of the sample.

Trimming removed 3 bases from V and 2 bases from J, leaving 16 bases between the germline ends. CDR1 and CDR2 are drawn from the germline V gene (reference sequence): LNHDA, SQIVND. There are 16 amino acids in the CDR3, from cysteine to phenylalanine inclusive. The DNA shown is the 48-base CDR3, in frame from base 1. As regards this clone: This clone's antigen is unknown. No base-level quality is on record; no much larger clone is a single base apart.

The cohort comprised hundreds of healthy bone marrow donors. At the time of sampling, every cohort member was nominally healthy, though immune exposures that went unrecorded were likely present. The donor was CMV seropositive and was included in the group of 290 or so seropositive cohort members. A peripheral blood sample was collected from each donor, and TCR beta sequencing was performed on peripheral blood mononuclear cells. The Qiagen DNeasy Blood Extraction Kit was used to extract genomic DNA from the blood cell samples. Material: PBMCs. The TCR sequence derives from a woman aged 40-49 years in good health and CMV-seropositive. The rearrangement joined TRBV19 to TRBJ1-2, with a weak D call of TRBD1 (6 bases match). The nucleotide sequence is TGTGCCAGTAGTATCCCGAACAGGGCCTTAAACTATGGCTACACCTTC. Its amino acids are CASSIPNRALNYGYTF.